The entry that follows covers one T cell receptor (beta chain) sequence. Its specificity is not known. Profiled with immunoSEQ multiplex PCR; TCRdb holds only in-frame clones, not every one. This sample has 85,000 to 120,000 clones, with roughly 80% found just once. The sample originates from a study of T cell responses to AZD1222 COVID-19 vaccine. Notes on the study in general: At study baseline, merely five or six AZD1222 recipients were seropositive. Elevations in Spike-specific TCR breadth and depth followed administration of two AZD1222 doses. Repertoire sampling occurred only after the peak T cell response. It should be noted that donors were predominantly white British and more often female, and clonal diversity was possibly underestimated.

Germline-derived CDR1 and CDR2 are SGHNT and YYREEE (reference sequence). Between the trimmed V and J ends, which lost 6 bases and 0 bases, there was a span of 12 bases. There are 14 residues in the CDR3. The source is an adult in good health. The specimen comprised peripheral blood, sampled on day 0 of AZD1222 vaccination. This chain connects TRBV5-4 to TRBJ1-2, with D perhaps matching TRBD1 (5 bases). CDR3 sequence (DNA): TGTGCCAGCACCAAGGGGTCGACTAACTATGGCTACACCTTC. Amino acids: CASTKGSTNYGYTF.